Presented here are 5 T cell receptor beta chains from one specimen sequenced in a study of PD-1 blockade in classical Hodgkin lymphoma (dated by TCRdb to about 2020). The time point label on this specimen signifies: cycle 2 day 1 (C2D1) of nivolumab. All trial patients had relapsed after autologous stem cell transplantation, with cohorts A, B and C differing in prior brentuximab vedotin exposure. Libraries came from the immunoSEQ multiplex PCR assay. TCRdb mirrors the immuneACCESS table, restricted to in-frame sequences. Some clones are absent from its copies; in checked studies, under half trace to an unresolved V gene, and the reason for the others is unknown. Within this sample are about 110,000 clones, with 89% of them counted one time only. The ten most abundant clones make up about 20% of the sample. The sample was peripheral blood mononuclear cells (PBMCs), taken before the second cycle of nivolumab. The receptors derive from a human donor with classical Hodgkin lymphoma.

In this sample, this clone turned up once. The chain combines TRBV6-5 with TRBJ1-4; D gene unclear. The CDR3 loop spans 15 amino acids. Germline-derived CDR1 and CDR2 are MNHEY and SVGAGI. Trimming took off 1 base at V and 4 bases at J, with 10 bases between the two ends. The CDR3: CASSYFPGGNEKLFF. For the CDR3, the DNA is TGTGCCAGCAGTTACTTTCCAGGCGGTAATGAAAAACTGTTTTTT.

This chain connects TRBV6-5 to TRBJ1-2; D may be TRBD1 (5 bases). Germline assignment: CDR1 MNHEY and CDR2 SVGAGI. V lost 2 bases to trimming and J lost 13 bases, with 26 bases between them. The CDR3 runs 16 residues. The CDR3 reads CASSYITGVGNYGCTF. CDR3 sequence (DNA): TGTGCCAGCAGTTACATTACAGGCGTGGGCAACTATGGTTGCACCTTC.

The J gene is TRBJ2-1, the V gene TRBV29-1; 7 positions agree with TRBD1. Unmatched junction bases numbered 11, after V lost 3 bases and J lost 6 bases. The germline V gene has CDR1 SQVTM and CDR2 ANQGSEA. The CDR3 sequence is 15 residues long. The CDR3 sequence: CSVDRGQAPSNEQFF. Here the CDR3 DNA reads TGCAGCGTTGATCGAGGACAGGCCCCAAGCAATGAGCAGTTCTTC.

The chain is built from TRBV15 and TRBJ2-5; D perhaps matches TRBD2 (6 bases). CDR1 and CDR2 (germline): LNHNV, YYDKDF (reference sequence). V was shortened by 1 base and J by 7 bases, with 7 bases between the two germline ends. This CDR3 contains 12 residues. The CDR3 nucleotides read TGTGCCACCAGCAGAGCCGGGGGGACCCAGTACTTC. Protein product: CATSRAGGTQYF.

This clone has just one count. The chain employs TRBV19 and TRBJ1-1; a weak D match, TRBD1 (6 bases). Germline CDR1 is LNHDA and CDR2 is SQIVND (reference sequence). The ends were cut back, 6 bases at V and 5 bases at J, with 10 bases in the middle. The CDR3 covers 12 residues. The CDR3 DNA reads TGTGCCAGTAGACAGGGCAGGACTGAAGCTTTCTTT. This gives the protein CASRQGRTEAFF. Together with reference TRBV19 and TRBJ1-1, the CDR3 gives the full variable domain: DGGITQSPKYLFRKEGQNVTLSCEQNLNHDAMYWYRQDPGQGLRLIYYSQIVNDFQKGDIAEGYSVSREKKESFPLTVTSAQKNPTAFYLCASRQGRTEAFFGQGTRLTVV.